A selection of T cell receptor beta chains follows, all from one sample in a study of control samples from healthy donors and cancer patients. The table came from immunoSEQ multiplex PCR; TCRdb's copy has only in-frame clones and leaves some out. The data hold about 140,000 clones, with roughly 90% observed a single time. Material for sequencing was blood. These receptors were collected from a man aged 30-40 years in good health. CDR3s include the opening cysteine and the closing phenylalanine or tryptophan. D genes are given only for firm matches. Clone size, where shown, is once, few, many, or a class for clones that have expanded.

>14|NA|TRBJ1-1|TRBV4-3|NA
TGCGCCAGCAGCCAAGCGAGAATGAACACTGAAGCTTTCTTT
CASSQARMNTEAFF
>12|NA|TRBJ2-1|TRBV4-1|NA
TGCGCCAGCAGCCAGACACTCAATGAGCAGTTCTTC
CASSQTLNEQFF
>14|NA|TRBJ1-2|TRBV27|NA
TGTGCCAGCAGTTTTCGGAAGACTAACTATGGCTACACCTTC
CASSFRKTNYGYTF
>11|NA|TRBJ2-7|TRBV24-1|NA
TGTGCCACCAGTGATTTCTACGAGCAGTACTTC
CATSDFYEQYF
>15|NA|TRBJ2-7|TRBV15|NA
TGTGCCACCAGCAGAGGTGACGATAGTTCAGCCGAGCAGTACTTC
CATSRGDDSSAEQYF
>11|NA|TRBJ2-5|TRBV20-1|NA
TGCAGTGTACGACTCGGGAGGACCCAGTACTTC
CSVRLGRTQYF
>12|NA|TRBJ1-4|TRBV2|NA
TGTGCCAGCCTCGGGGGTGGGGAAAAACTGTTTTTT
CASLGGGEKLFF
>13|NA|TRBJ2-1|TRBV6-6|NA
TGTGCCAGCAGGGGGACCGCCTACAATGAGCAGTTCTTC
CASRGTAYNEQFF
>14|TRBD1|TRBJ2-2|TRBV25-1|NA
TGTGCCAGCAGTGACCGGACAGGGTACGGGGAGCTGTTTTTT
CASSDRTGYGELFF
>14|NA|TRBJ1-4|TRBV28|NA
TGTGCCAGCAGTTTACGGGGGGCAGATGAAAAACTGTTTTTT
CASSLRGADEKLFF
>15|TRBD2|TRBJ2-3|TRBV11-2|NA
TGTGCCAGCAGCACGGGACTAGCCAGCACAGATACGCAGTATTTT
CASSTGLASTDTQYF
>12|NA|TRBJ2-5|TRBV19|NA
TGTGCCAGTAGTGACCTTGGAGAGACCCAGTACTTC
CASSDLGETQYF
>15|TRBD1|TRBJ2-3|TRBV6-4|NA
TGTGCCAGCAGTGCGGTCCAGGGGGCAACAGATACGCAGTATTTT
CASSAVQGATDTQYF
>16|TRBD1|TRBJ1-1|TRBV11-3|NA
TGTGCCAGCAGCTTAGCCCCCCCCGGGACAGGGACTGAAGCTTTCTTT
CASSLAPPGTGTEAFF
>17|TRBD1|TRBJ1-1|TRBV7-8|NA
TGTGCCAGCAGCCTACCCCCGGACAGGTTGGCGAACACTGAAGCTTTCTTT
CASSLPPDRLANTEAFF
>13|NA|TRBJ2-3|TRBV6-2/TRBV6-3|NA
TGTGCCAGCAGTTACTCTGCGGGAAATACGCAGTATTTT
CASSYSAGNTQYF
>12|NA|TRBJ1-2|TRBV28|NA
TGTGCCAGCAGTCAATATCAGGATGGCTACACCTTC
CASSQYQDGYTF
>15|NA|TRBJ1-2|TRBV28|NA
TGTGCCAGCAGGCCCGGTTATGGGGGTGGGGGGGGCTACACCTTC
CASRPGYGGGGGYTF
>15|NA|TRBJ2-1|TRBV6-4|NA
TGTGCCAGCAGTGACTCCGGGGAGAATTACAATGAGCAGTTCTTC
CASSDSGENYNEQFF
>14|NA|TRBJ1-2|TRBV29-1|NA
TGCAGCGTTGAGATTGGACAGATTTCCTATGGCTACACCTTC
CSVEIGQISYGYTF
>14|NA|TRBJ1-4|TRBV28|NA
TGTGCCAGCAGTTTGGGCCAGGGATTAGAAAAACTGTTTTTT
CASSLGQGLEKLFF
>15|TRBD1|TRBJ2-7|TRBV24-1|NA
TGTGCCACCAGTGACTCGGGACAGGGGTACCACGAGCAGTACTTC
CATSDSGQGYHEQYF
>18|TRBD2|TRBJ2-1|TRBV4-2|NA
TGTGCCAGCAGCCAAGTGGGCCGGGAGGGCCCGTCGGTCCATGAGCAGTTCTTC
CASSQVGREGPSVHEQFF
>15|NA|TRBJ2-7|TRBV20-1|NA
TGCAGTGCTAGTTTTCCGCGGGCACTCTCCTACGAGCAGTACTTC
CSASFPRALSYEQYF
>14|NA|TRBJ1-1|TRBV6-5|NA
TGTGCCAGCAGTCGCCGGACAGCGAACACTGAAGCTTTCTTT
CASSRRTANTEAFF
>13|NA|TRBJ2-2|TRBV12-3/TRBV12-4|few
TGTGCCAGCAGTTTGAAGGGGCCCGGGGAGCTGTTTTTT
CASSLKGPGELFF
>17|TRBD1|TRBJ1-1|TRBV10-3|NA
TGTGCCATCAGTGAATCACAGGGGCCGATTAGGGACACTGAAGCTTTCTTT
CAISESQGPIRDTEAFF
>15|TRBD1|TRBJ1-1|TRBV5-6|NA
TGTGCCAGCACCACCCGGGACAGGGGTACCACTGAAGCTTTCTTT
CASTTRDRGTTEAFF
>16|NA|TRBJ2-1|TRBV29-1|NA
TGCAGCGGAAGGGATATATCCTGGGGCCTATACAATGAGCAGTTCTTC
CSGRDISWGLYNEQFF
>15|NA|TRBJ1-1|TRBV7-9|NA
TGTGCCAGCAGCTCACTAGTCCAGGGCGTCACTGAAGCTTTCTTT
CASSSLVQGVTEAFF
>15|NA|TRBJ2-7|TRBV6-2/TRBV6-3|NA
TGTGCCAGCAGTTACTCGATGGACAGCTCCTACGAGCAGTACTTC
CASSYSMDSSYEQYF
>16|NA|TRBJ2-1|TRBV6-2/TRBV6-3|NA
TGTGCCAGCAGTGACACCAAGGGTGTTCGGCACAATGAGCAGTTCTTC
CASSDTKGVRHNEQFF
>14|TRBD2|TRBJ2-7|TRBV19|NA
TGTGCCAGTAGTGGCCTAGCGGGAGTCTACGAGCAGTACTTC
CASSGLAGVYEQYF
>14|NA|TRBJ2-1|TRBV24-1|NA
TGTGCCACCAGTCAGGGAGACTCCTACAATGAGCAGTTCTTC
CATSQGDSYNEQFF
>14|NA|TRBJ1-1|TRBV9|NA
TGTGCCAGCAGCGCAGACCGGGGGAACACTGAAGCTTTCTTT
CASSADRGNTEAFF
>16|NA|TRBJ1-1|TRBV28|NA
TGTGCCAGCAGTTTTTTTGGCGGAGGAACCAAGACTGAAGCTTTCTTT
CASSFFGGGTKTEAFF
>11|NA|TRBJ2-7|TRBV28|NA
TGTGCCAGCAGTTTCTTAGACGAGCAGTACTTC
CASSFLDEQYF
>15|NA|TRBJ2-1|TRBV6-4|once
TGTGCCAGCAGTGCCGATATAGGCTCCTACAATGAGCAGTTCTTC
CASSADIGSYNEQFF
>12|NA|TRBJ1-1|TRBV29-1|NA
TGCAGCGTAGACTTCTTGAACACTGAAGCTTTCTTT
CSVDFLNTEAFF
>18|NA|TRBJ2-1|TRBV24-1|NA
TGTGCCACCAGTGATTTTCCGGGATTCGGTAGTCTCGGCAATGAGCAGTTCTTC
CATSDFPGFGSLGNEQFF
>16|TRBD2|TRBJ2-7|TRBV7-9|NA
TGTGCCAGCAGCCCACTTTCGGGACTAGTGTCCTACGAGCAGTACTTC
CASSPLSGLVSYEQYF